The T cell receptor beta chain described here comes from a study of cytomegalovirus exposure and HLA in healthy donors (dated by TCRdb to about 2017). As for the study more broadly: An earlier analysis of approximately 600 of the donors reported 250 to 350 Gb of sequence data and around 120 million unique TCR beta sequences from about 179 million T cells. Donor age, sex, ethnicity and CMV serostatus were collected together with the repertoire data. Typing coverage varied by locus: about 629-640 donors for A, B, C, DRB1 and DQB1; approximately 520 for DQA1; nearly 610 for DPA1; roughly 450 for DPB1. Every discovery cohort repertoire had been produced on one sequencing platform. HLA typing included class I and class II loci at four-digit resolution. To predict cytomegalovirus infection status, the study brought together high-throughput TCR immunosequencing, statistical association of individual TCRs with disease status, and machine learning. A later analysis re-analyzed previously published TCR beta repertoires from roughly 690 donors and added high-resolution HLA genotyping to study TCR occurrence patterns. The study was designed to test whether signatures of past pathogen exposure could be identified by cataloging public T cell receptors. The genetic ancestry cluster associated with self-reported Caucasian donors included about four fifths of the 398 genotyped donors. Among roughly 370 genotyped donors of the cohort, an average of approximately 240,000 unique TCR beta nucleotide sequences were sequenced per donor, roughly 20% of them non-productive. Roughly 5 DR-DQ haplotypes were treated as single units for association and clustering because of strong linkage in the cohort. An earlier analysis of 587 of the donors used high-throughput TCR beta sequencing to judge whether each TCR beta V gene segment behaved as functional or pseudogenic. A separate validation cohort of about 110 different subjects was used in addition to the roughly 700-subject first cohort. The later analysis used no new phenotypic data to find candidate immune exposures, relying instead on TCR beta sequences and their occurrence across donors. Around 300 gigabases of sequencing data and tens of millions of unique TCR sequences were included in an early release covering several hundred HLA-typed donors. The T cell repertoires of about 700 subjects were profiled by immunosequencing and related to cytomegalovirus serostatus. A later genetic analysis took genome-wide SNP genotypes for about 65% of the 666 donors and used that subset as a discovery cohort. What the research found in general, with its limitations: Specific HLA alleles were associated with 15,000 to 20,000 TCR beta sequences at a false discovery rate of 0.05 in a later analysis. An earlier analysis of approximately 540 of the donors showed that most TCR beta V segments appeared in productive rearrangements either about 87% or about 30% of the time, which broadly matched IMGT annotations. Most CMV-associated TCR beta chains appeared to be HLA-restricted in a later analysis, and the HLA associations seemed to be driven largely by CMV exposure. Some IMGT-functional V segments, including TRBV6-2 and TRBV6-3, could not be told apart with the 87-base-pair reads, so those segments were excluded. Because some donors lacked HLA typing at each locus, the association tests relied only on the typed subset. A total of 164 TCR beta chains were listed by the study as associated with cytomegalovirus. For the cohort, immune exposure information was limited to CMV serostatus. The authors suggested that the approach could potentially be extended to other disease states and immunological phenotypes. A cluster of highly shared sequence variants was judged likely to represent a technical artifact of the sequencing pipeline. According to a later analysis, parvovirus B19, influenza, CMV and Epstein-Barr virus appeared linked to several top co-occurrence clusters. A later genetic analysis reported fewer N-insertions in productive TCRs among donors in an Asian-associated ancestry cluster than the roughly 700-donor mean. Most TCR sequences were observed very rarely across donors, whereas some public TCRs were present in many individuals. In vitro tests confirmed that a few of the cytomegalovirus-associated TCR beta chains recognize cytomegalovirus antigens. V-gene and J-gene trimming of TCR beta chains was associated with a missense DCLRE1C variant in a later genetic analysis, and the association was replicated in an independent cohort. A further reported finding was that TCR beta sequences accurately predicted the HLA-A and HLA-B alleles for most subjects in the first cohort. Only TCR beta chains were sequenced in this cohort, and the absence of alpha or paired-chain data limited detectable features. Seventeen rarely observed V segments, including chromosome 9 orphons, were excluded from the earlier analysis of a few hundred of the donors because counts were too low. Correlated functional status among segregating V segments might be attributable to linkage disequilibrium, but an unknown experimental factor could not be ruled out. Compared with equally common non-associated chains, HLA-associated TCR beta chains in a later analysis were more clonally expanded and had lower generation probabilities. The classifier was reported to diagnose cytomegalovirus status with high specificity and sensitivity in both the original cohort and the validation cohort. Assigning TCR associations to individual alleles was difficult when HLA alleles, especially DR and DQ, strongly co-occurred. In a later analysis, the rate of TCR association differed among HLA loci, with DRB1 alleles having the most associated TCRs and HLA-C alleles having the fewest. The presence/absence analyses assumed that sequencing depth was roughly uniform across donors, and that assumption may not be true.

Library preparation was by the immunoSEQ multiplex PCR assay. For the multiplex PCR, a mixture combining 60 forward primers for TCR Vbeta segments and 13 reverse primers for TCR Jbeta segments was used. The CDR3 region of rearranged TCR beta genes was amplified from genomic DNA with a multiplex PCR assay. On the Illumina HiSeq System, the amplified TCR beta libraries were sequenced as 87-base-pair reads. The authors' analysis ran thus. A later analysis tallied roughly 76 million unique TCR beta chains across the 666 repertoires, and about 10 million of those chains were shared by two or more donors. A nearest-neighbor algorithm error-corrected the raw reads and collapsed the reads into unique sequences, merging closely related sequences to remove PCR and sequencing errors. Alignment of CDR3 sequences to IMGT reference sequences was used to assign V, D and J gene segments. For a sequence to be retained, a match of at least six nucleotides was required to both a V gene segment and a J gene segment. A rearrangement was called productive if the CDR3 had no stop codons and remained in frame with V and J, and every other rearrangement was called non-productive. CDR3 was defined according to IMGT convention as the region running from the second conserved V-encoded cysteine to the conserved J-encoded phenylalanine. In an earlier analysis of roughly 580 of the donors, sequences lacking an unambiguous match to a single V gene segment were excluded. An earlier analysis of several hundred of the donors classified V segments as functional when productive rearrangements were above 56.7% and as segregating when the standard deviation between donors was above 5%. To diagnose cytomegalovirus status from the catalog of TCR beta chain sequences, a statistical classification framework was built. In a later analysis, TCR nucleotide sequences were compared against IMGT/GENE-DB human TR gene sequences so that V and J genes could be assigned. In a later analysis, CDR3 sequences and most-parsimonious VDJ recombination scenarios were assigned using the TCRdist pipeline. In a later analysis, each TCR beta chain was defined by its CDR3 amino acid sequence together with its V-gene family, and reads without a unique V-gene family were excluded. To address suspected cross-contamination and a sequencing artifact, a later analysis removed around 600 highly shared, low-generation-probability nucleotide sequences. A later analysis calculated a clonal expansion index for each public chain from normalized within-repertoire ranks of inferred template counts. A later analysis computed generation probabilities with a VDJ recombination model fitted to out-of-frame rearrangements, and checked the results against IGoR. Hypergeometric tests were used in a later analysis to score TCR-TCR, TCR-HLA and TCR-CMV co-occurrence, with a repertoire-size bias correction applied to the TCR pairs. In a later analysis, false discovery rates were estimated by permuting HLA or CMV assignments 20 times. A later analysis grouped co-occurring TCRs with DBSCAN, adding TCRdist sequence similarity when clustering within HLA-allele-positive subsets. Repertoires with fewer than 30,000 or more than 120,000 public chains were left out of co-occurrence clustering, as were about 5 repertoires with anomalous nucleotide sharing. TCRdb mirrors the immuneACCESS table, restricted to in-frame sequences. Some clones are absent from its copies; in checked studies, under half trace to an unresolved V gene, and the reason for the others is unknown. The V and J calls and clone size were taken over from that table, and D and trimming were inferred from the DNA. The table for this sample lists roughly 140,000 clones; roughly 80% of them were counted only once. Of the sample, 1.2% falls within the top ten clones.

The cohort consisted of some 670 healthy bone marrow donors. All cohort members were sampled while nominally healthy, although unrecorded immune exposures were likely present. The donor was CMV seronegative and belonged to the group of 352 seronegative cohort members. Every donor gave a peripheral blood sample, and the peripheral blood mononuclear cells from that sample were used for TCR beta sequencing. Genomic DNA extraction from the blood cell samples was performed with the Qiagen DNeasy Blood Extraction Kit. Via the germline V gene, CDR1 is MNHNS and CDR2 SASEGT. Trimming at the junction amounts to 6 bases on V and 4 bases on J, and the germline ends lie 17 bases apart. Taken from cysteine to phenylalanine, the CDR3 has 15 residues. Only the CDR3 part of the read is kept: 45 bases, read in frame from the first base. This clone has a handful of counts. Its antigen is not yet known. No much larger clone is present one base from it, and per-base qualities are unavailable.

The clonotype originates from a female donor in good health and CMV-seronegative. The chain employs TRBV6-1 and TRBJ2-3; the D segment could be TRBD2, given 5 matching bases. The sequenced sample was PBMCs. The base sequence is TGTGCCAGCAGGAATGGACGGGAAGAGGCAGATACGCAGTATTTT. Translated, this gives CASRNGREEADTQYF.